The 29 T cell receptor beta chains below come from one sample, sequenced in a study of cytomegalovirus exposure and HLA in healthy donors (dated by TCRdb to the late 2010s). The library was generated by the immunoSEQ multiplex PCR assay. For the multiplex PCR, a mixture combining 60 forward primers for TCR Vbeta segments and 13 reverse primers for TCR Jbeta segments was used. The table comes from immuneACCESS by way of TCRdb, which keeps in-frame sequences with V and J called. Part of the clones is missing from these tables; in studies checked, under half for an unresolved V gene and the rest for unknown reasons. In this sample the table shows about 92,000 clones, approximately 81% of which occur a single time. Of the sample, 1.2% falls within the top ten clones. The sequencing sample was made of PBMCs. The receptors were sampled from a girl aged 2-10 years in good health and CMV-seropositive.

This clone was picked up one time. The chain carries TRBV30 and TRBJ2-1; tentative D call: TRBD1 (6 bases). V lost 0 bases and J lost 4, with 10 bases in between. The CDR3 extends over 14 amino acids. The germline V gene has CDR1 GTSNPN and CDR2 SVGIG (reference sequence). This CDR3 is CAWSVGGSYNEQFF. CDR3 nucleotides: TGTGCCTGGAGTGTAGGGGGATCATACAATGAGCAGTTCTTC.

The chain couples TRBV6-5 to TRBJ1-5; D is undetermined. The CDR3 extends over 13 amino acids. CDR1 and CDR2 (germline): MNHEY, SVGAGI. V gave up 5 bases and J gave up 2 bases, with 7 bases separating them. The CDR3 region has the DNA TGTGCCAGCAGTAGGACTCGCAATCAGCCCCAGCATTTT. It is translated as CASSRTRNQPQHF.

The rearrangement uses TRBV28 and TRBJ1-2; no firm D call. Germline loops: CDR1 MDHEN, CDR2 SYDVKM. The CDR3 consists of 14 residues. The germline V and J ends were trimmed by 3 bases and 2 bases, with 10 bases remaining between them. This CDR3 reads CASSFVLGNYGYTF. In nucleotides, the CDR3 is TGTGCCAGCAGTTTCGTCCTAGGCAACTATGGCTACACCTTC.

The rearrangement uses TRBV14 and TRBJ2-7; 9 nucleotides match TRBD2. In germline, CDR1 is SGHDN, CDR2 FVKESK. The CDR3 length is 14 residues. V shed 2 bases and J 2 bases; nucleotides not matched to a gene: 1. The CDR3 sequence: CASSQLAGTYEQYF. The CDR3 DNA sequence: TGTGCCAGCAGCCAACTAGCGGGAACCTACGAGCAGTACTTC.

The chain links TRBV28 to TRBJ1-1, with TRBD1 matching 8 bases. The CDR3 is made up of 14 amino acids. V gave up 5 bases and J gave up 1 base; unmatched junction bases: 3. Germline CDR1 MDHEN, CDR2 SYDVKM. The CDR3: CASSIGTGNTEAFF. The CDR3, as DNA: TGTGCCAGCAGTATAGGGACAGGGAACACTGAAGCTTTCTTT. The full variable domain, its missing parts supplied by reference TRBV28 and TRBJ1-1, is DVKVTQSSRYLVKRTGEKVFLECVQDMDHENMFWYRQDPGLGLRLIYFSYDVKMKEKGDIPEGYSVSREKKERFSLILESASTNQTSMYLCASSIGTGNTEAFFGQGTRLTVV.

The CDR3 sequence is CASSWALDKDGYTF. The DNA of the CDR3 is TGTGCCAGCAGTTGGGCCCTTGATAAAGACGGCTACACCTTC. The chain links TRBV6-6 to TRBJ1-2; D is ambiguous. Trimming took 4 bases from V and 8 from J, leaving 17 bases between them. Germline CDR1 reads MNHNY; CDR2 reads SVGAGI (reference sequence). The CDR3 spans 14 residues.

The chain couples TRBV7-3 to TRBJ2-5; D remains unclear. The germline V and J ends were trimmed by 0 bases and 5 bases, with 7 bases remaining between them. This CDR3 spans 13 amino acids. Germline CDR1 and CDR2: SGHTA and FQGTGA. CDR3 residues: CASSLTLLETQYF. The CDR3 DNA reads as TGTGCCAGCAGCTTAACGTTACTGGAGACCCAGTACTTC. Full variable domain (remainder filled in from reference TRBV7-3 and TRBJ2-5): GAGVSQTPSNKVTEKGKYVELRCDPISGHTALYWYRQSLGQGPEFLIYFQGTGAADDSGLPNDRFFAVRPEGSVSTLKIQRTERGDSAVYLCASSLTLLETQYFGPGTRLLVL.

This clone turned up a few times. This chain uses TRBV5-1 with TRBJ2-1; TRBD1 matches at 8 bases. Looked up from germline, CDR1 is SGHRS and CDR2 is YFSETQ. The CDR3 consists of 15 residues. J lost 4 bases, V lost 1 base, and 4 bases had no gene match. CDR3 region: CASSLQGQEYNEQFF. DNA of the CDR3: TGCGCCAGCAGCTTGCAGGGACAGGAGTACAATGAGCAGTTCTTC. Full variable domain (rest looked up from reference TRBV5-1 and TRBJ2-1): KAGVTQTPRYLIKTRGQQVTLSCSPISGHRSVSWYQQTPGQGLQFLFEYFSETQRNKGNFPGRFSGRQFSNSRSEMNVSTLELGDSALYLCASSLQGQEYNEQFFGPGTRLTVL.

The V call is TRBV5-1, the J call TRBJ2-7; D might be TRBD1 (6 bases). The V gene's germline CDR1 is SGHRS and CDR2 YFSETQ. CDR3 size: 14 residues. V was trimmed by 3 bases and J by 0 bases, leaving 10 bases between them. The CDR3 bases are TGCGCCAGCAGCTCCAGGGGACCCTCCTACGAGCAGTACTTC. It yields the protein CASSSRGPSYEQYF.

There are a few counts of this clone. The V and J genes are TRBV29-1 and TRBJ2-3, with TRBD1 as a possible D gene (6 bases). The germline CDR1 and CDR2 sequences are SQVTM and ANQGSEA. Between the trimmed V and J ends, which lost 1 base and 4 bases, there was a span of 12 bases. The CDR3 loop spans 14 amino acids. The CDR3 is CSVEGGPGADTQYF. In DNA form, the CDR3 reads TGCAGCGTTGAAGGGGGACCAGGGGCAGATACGCAGTATTTT.

This clone was detected only a few times. V is TRBV5-6 and J is TRBJ1-5; D is perhaps TRBD1 (6 bases). Germline V gene lookup returns CDR1 SGHDT and CDR2 YYEEEE. CDR3 length: 14 amino acids. Trimming shortened V by 3 bases and J by 2 bases, and 9 bases separated the two germline ends. The DNA for the CDR3 is TGTGCCAGCAGCTACAGGGCTGGCAATCAGCCCCAGCATTTT. Its protein product is CASSYRAGNQPQHF.

V and J are TRBV29-1 and TRBJ2-7; 14 bases line up with TRBD2. The CDR3 has 15 residues. V shed 4 bases and J 6 bases; nucleotides not matched to a gene: 8. The V gene's germline CDR1 is SQVTM and CDR2 ANQGSEA. CDR3 amino acids: CSVGSGLAGGVEQYF. For the CDR3, the DNA is TGCAGCGTTGGCTCAGGACTAGCGGGAGGAGTCGAGCAGTACTTC.

This clone has only one observation. The chain is built from TRBV7-9 and TRBJ1-3; D not resolved. The CDR3 length is 14 residues. Germline values: CDR1 SEHNR, CDR2 FQNEAQ (reference sequence). With 5 bases removed from V and 0 bases from J, the gap between germline ends came to 8 bases. The CDR3 bases are TGTGCCAGCAGCAGCCCTTTCTCTGGAAACACCATATATTTT. Translating gives CASSSPFSGNTIYF.

This rearrangement joins TRBV10-3 to TRBJ2-1; the D is unclear. The ends were cut back, 3 bases at V and 8 bases at J, with 5 bases in the middle. The CDR3 runs to 11 residues. Germline CDR1 reads ENHRY; CDR2 reads SYGVKD. The CDR3 sequence: CAISDIHEQFF. In nucleotides, the CDR3 is TGTGCCATCAGTGATATCCATGAGCAGTTCTTC.

The rearrangement uses TRBV28 and TRBJ1-1, with D maybe TRBD1 (6 bases). Trimming pared 2 bases from V and 10 bases from J, leaving 17 bases between. The CDR3 is 14 amino acids. Germline assignment: CDR1 MDHEN and CDR2 SYDVKM. The CDR3 loop reads CASSLPHRASAAFF. Written as DNA, the CDR3 is TGTGCCAGCAGTTTACCTCACAGGGCTTCGGCAGCTTTCTTT. Full variable domain (remainder filled in from reference TRBV28 and TRBJ1-1): DVKVTQSSRYLVKRTGEKVFLECVQDMDHENMFWYRQDPGLGLRLIYFSYDVKMKEKGDIPEGYSVSREKKERFSLILESASTNQTSMYLCASSLPHRASAAFFGQGTRLTVV.

The chain has TRBV29-1 and TRBJ2-7, with D perhaps matching TRBD1 (6 bases). Germline V lookup: CDR1 SQVTM, CDR2 ANQGSEA. V dropped 6 bases and J dropped 0 bases, with 15 bases sitting between them. The CDR3 sequence is 14 residues long. In DNA form, the CDR3 reads TGCAGCGTCATTCCGGGACATATCTCCTACGAGCAGTACTTC. It encodes CSVIPGHISYEQYF.

This clone was counted a single time. This CDR3 reads CASSILTGYGYTF. CDR3 nucleotide sequence: TGTGCCAGCAGTATCCTGACGGGTTATGGCTACACCTTC. The rearrangement uses TRBV28 and TRBJ1-2; D unclear. Germline lookup yields CDR1 MDHEN and CDR2 SYDVKM. There are 13 residues in the CDR3. V was pared by 5 bases and J by 5 bases, with 12 bases between.

This chain uses TRBV21-1 with TRBJ2-2; the table names TRBD2, a call not compared with the DNA. TRBV21-1 is labeled a pseudogene. This CDR3 is 18 amino acids long. The CDR3 here is CASSKGLAGGPGTGELFF. The DNA of the CDR3 is TGTGCCAGCAGCAAAGGGCTAGCGGGAGGGCCGGGCACCGGGGAGCTGTTTTTT.

CDR3 in DNA: TGTGCCAGCAGCTTGGGGCCGAAAGAGACTAGGGATGGCTACACCTTC. It yields the protein CASSLGPKETRDGYTF. The chain recombines TRBV5-4 with TRBJ1-2; D uncertain. With 0 bases removed from V and 6 bases from J, the gap between germline ends came to 18 bases. Germline V gene lookup returns CDR1 SGHNT and CDR2 YYREEE (reference sequence). This CDR3 contains 16 residues. Using reference TRBV5-4 and TRBJ1-2 for the parts outside the CDR3, the full variable domain is ETGVTQSPTHLIKTRGQQVTLRCSSQSGHNTVSWYQQALGQGPQFIFQYYREEENGRGNFPPRFSGLQFPNYSSELNVNALELDDSALYLCASSLGPKETRDGYTFGSGTRLTVV.

The gene calls are TRBV2 and TRBJ2-7, with TRBD2 matching 11 bases. The J segment lost 1 base and the V segment lost 7 bases, leaving 3 bases of the junction unmatched. The CDR3 covers 14 residues. Germline CDR1 reads SNHLY; CDR2 reads FYNNEI. The CDR3 here is CASIRTSGSYEQYF. The CDR3 DNA is TGTGCCAGCATTAGGACTAGCGGGTCCTACGAGCAGTACTTC. Together with reference TRBV2 and TRBJ2-7, the CDR3 gives the full variable domain: EPEVTQTPSHQVTQMGQEVILRCVPISNHLYFYWYRQILGQKVEFLVSFYNNEISEKSEIFDDQFSVERPDGSNFTLKIRSTKLEDSAMYFCASIRTSGSYEQYFGPGTRLTVT.

The rearrangement uses TRBV30 and TRBJ1-5, with D hard to call. The germline V gene has CDR1 GTSNPN and CDR2 SVGIG (reference sequence). This CDR3 has 15 amino acids. V lost 0 bases and J 0 bases, leaving 9 bases between the germline ends. CDR3 in amino acids: CAWSVSQYSNQPQHF. The DNA of the CDR3 is TGTGCCTGGAGTGTATCGCAGTATAGCAATCAGCCCCAGCATTTT.

This rearrangement joins TRBV7-2 to TRBJ2-6; 8 bases fit TRBD1. The CDR3 is made up of 18 amino acids. Germline trimming cut 0 bases from V and 0 bases from J; bases unmatched to any gene: 4. Germline lookup yields CDR1 SGHTA and CDR2 FQGNSA. The CDR3 DNA sequence: TGTGCCAGCAGCTTAGCACAGGGGGGCGTCTCTGGGGCCAACGTCCTGACTTTC. It specifies CASSLAQGGVSGANVLTF.

The V and J genes are TRBV19 and TRBJ1-5, with TRBD1 matching 11 bases. The length of the CDR3 is 14 residues. Germline V gives CDR1 LNHDA, CDR2 SQIVND (reference sequence). V gave up 8 bases and J gave up 7 bases; unmatched junction bases: 7. CDR3 region: CASALGQGGQPQHF. CDR3 sequence (DNA): TGTGCCAGTGCATTGGGACAGGGGGGGCAGCCCCAGCATTTT.

In this sample, this clone turned up once. CDR3 DNA: TGTGCCAGCAGCTCCGACAGGAATCAGCCCCAGCATTTT. Encoded protein: CASSSDRNQPQHF. The V gene is TRBV12-1, the J gene TRBJ1-5; the table's D call of TRBD1 was not tested on the DNA. TRBV12-1 is deemed a pseudogene. This CDR3 comprises 13 residues.

The rearrangement links TRBV7-3 to TRBJ2-5, with D perhaps TRBD1 (5 bases). Between the trimmed V and J ends, which lost 5 bases and 2 bases, there was a span of 12 bases. The CDR3 is 14 residues long. Germline values: CDR1 SGHTA, CDR2 FQGTGA. For the CDR3, the DNA is TGTGCCAGCAGCCCAAGTCAGGGTCAAGAGACCCAGTACTTC. Translated: CASSPSQGQETQYF.

The chain carries TRBV5-6 and TRBJ2-1; TRBD2 matches 10 bases. The CDR3 runs 19 residues. Germline values: CDR1 SGHDT, CDR2 YYEEEE. J lost 9 bases, V lost 5 bases, and 23 bases had no gene match. In DNA form, the CDR3 reads TGTGCCAGCAGTCCGGGAGTTGTCCCTGGGGTAGCGGGAGGCACTGAGCAGTTCTTC. Its translation is CASSPGVVPGVAGGTEQFF.

V usage is TRBV29-1 and J usage is TRBJ1-5; D perhaps matches TRBD1 (5 bases). CDR3 length: 14 amino acids. The germline V gene has CDR1 SQVTM and CDR2 ANQGSEA. Trimming took 4 bases from V and 6 from J, leaving 16 bases between them. The CDR3, as DNA: TGCAGCGTTGTCGAGGAGGGGACGGGTCAGCCCCAGCATTTT. Translation gives CSVVEEGTGQPQHF.

The chain uses TRBV28 and TRBJ2-4; 11 bases are shared with TRBD1. The CDR3 is made up of 16 amino acids. In germline, CDR1 is MDHEN, CDR2 SYDVKM. Germline trimming cut 5 bases from V and 9 bases from J; bases unmatched to any gene: 12. Written as DNA, the CDR3 is TGTGCCAGCAGTGAGATAAGGGACAGGGGGGTTGGCATTCAGTACTTC. This encodes CASSEIRDRGVGIQYF.

J is TRBJ2-5 and V is TRBV5-6, with 8 bases matching TRBD1. Trimming took 4 bases from V and 6 from J; bases not matched to a gene: 8. This CDR3 is built from 14 residues. Germline-derived CDR1 and CDR2 are SGHDT and YYEEEE. CDR3 coding DNA: TGTGCCAGCAGCCACCGGGACAGGAGGAAGACCCAGTACTTC. Translating it yields CASSHRDRRKTQYF.